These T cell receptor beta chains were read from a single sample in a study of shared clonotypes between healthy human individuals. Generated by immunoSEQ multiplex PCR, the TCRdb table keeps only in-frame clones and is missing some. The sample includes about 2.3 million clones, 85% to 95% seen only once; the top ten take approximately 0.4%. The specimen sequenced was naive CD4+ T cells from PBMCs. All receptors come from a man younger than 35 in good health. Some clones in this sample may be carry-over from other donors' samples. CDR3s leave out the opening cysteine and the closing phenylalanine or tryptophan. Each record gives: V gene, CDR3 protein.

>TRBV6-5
ASSPARGELF
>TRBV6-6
ASSYSRGSYEQY
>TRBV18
ASSPADSGNTIY
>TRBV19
ASSMGKGAYTDTQY
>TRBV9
ASSTRGAGKDTQY
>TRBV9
ASSARQPTDTQY
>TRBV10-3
ASSPAGVYGYT
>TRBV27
ASSLFLARDGANVLT
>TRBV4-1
ASRDRAGQPQH
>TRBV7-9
ASSLALARTDTQY
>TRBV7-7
ASSPDRGYEQY
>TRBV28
ASSPGGQNSFYGYT
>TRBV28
AGRQGSYSNQPQH
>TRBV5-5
ASSLGRAGQPQH